This note documents a single T cell receptor beta chain sequence. The antigen remains undetermined. A clone one base away is much larger, so this may be a read error. Alongside blood RNA obtained from unsorted whole blood, germline DNA was also extracted. Using a constant-region primer together with ProtoScript II reverse transcriptase, TCR beta cDNA was made from roughly 520 ng of total RNA. TCR beta libraries came from three nested multiplex PCR rounds using slightly modified ARM-PCR. The first two PCR rounds, approximately 10 cycles each, used TRBV1-TRBV30 forward primers and a C-beta reverse primer. TCRdb processed the multiplex PCR reads anew with MiXCR; each CDR3 protein has one entry. The table includes about 330,000 distinct CDR3 sequences, about 61% detected once. The data stem from a study of tumor-infiltrating lymphocytes in primary liver carcinoma. Across the study: Between about 4 and 11 cm across, the tumors were all of stage T1-T3 N0M0. Study findings and constraints: Tumor region pairs showed greater overlap than either tumor-adjacent or tumor-blood pairs did. Compared with blood, tumor repertoires held significantly more in their top 250 clones. CD8+ and CD4+ repertoires went uncompared, the samples being bulk unsorted.

V was pared by 5 bases and J by 5 bases, with 20 bases between. This CDR3 is 16 amino acids long. Germline V gene sequence: CDR1 PRHDT, CDR2 FYEKMQ (reference sequence). The chain uses TRBV13 and TRBJ2-3; perhaps TRBD2 as D (6 bases). The material sequenced was peripheral blood. The clonotype was recovered from a man aged 40-50 years with primary liver carcinoma and hepatitis B virus infection. CDR3 nucleotides: TGTGCCAGCAGCCCAGTGGGGGAGGACTCCGAAGATACGCAGTATTTT. This encodes CASSPVGEDSEDTQYF.